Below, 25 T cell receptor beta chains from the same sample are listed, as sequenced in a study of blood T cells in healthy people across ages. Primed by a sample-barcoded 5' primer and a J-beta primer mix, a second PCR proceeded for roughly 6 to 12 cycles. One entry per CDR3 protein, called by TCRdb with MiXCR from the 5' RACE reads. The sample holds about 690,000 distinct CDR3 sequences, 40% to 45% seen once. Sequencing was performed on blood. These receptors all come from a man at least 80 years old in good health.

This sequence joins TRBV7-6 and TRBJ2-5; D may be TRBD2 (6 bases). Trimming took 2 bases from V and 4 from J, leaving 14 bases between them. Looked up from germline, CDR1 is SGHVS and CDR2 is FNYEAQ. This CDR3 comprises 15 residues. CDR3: CASSLRGGTLETQYF. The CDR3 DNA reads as TGTGCCAGCAGCTTAAGAGGCGGGACGCTAGAGACCCAGTACTTC.

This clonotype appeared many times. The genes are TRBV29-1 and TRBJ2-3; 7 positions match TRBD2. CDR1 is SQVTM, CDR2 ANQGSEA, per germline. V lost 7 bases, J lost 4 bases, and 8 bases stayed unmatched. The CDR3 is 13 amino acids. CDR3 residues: CSGGYRGADTQYF. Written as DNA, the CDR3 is TGCAGCGGGGGCTACCGGGGGGCAGATACGCAGTATTTT.

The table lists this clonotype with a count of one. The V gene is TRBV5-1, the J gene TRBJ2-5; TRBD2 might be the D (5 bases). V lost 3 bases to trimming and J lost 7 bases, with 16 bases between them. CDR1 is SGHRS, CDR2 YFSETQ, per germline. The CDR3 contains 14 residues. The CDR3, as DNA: TGCGCCAGCAGCTCGGACGTGGGTCGGGGGACCCAGTACTTC. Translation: CASSSDVGRGTQYF.

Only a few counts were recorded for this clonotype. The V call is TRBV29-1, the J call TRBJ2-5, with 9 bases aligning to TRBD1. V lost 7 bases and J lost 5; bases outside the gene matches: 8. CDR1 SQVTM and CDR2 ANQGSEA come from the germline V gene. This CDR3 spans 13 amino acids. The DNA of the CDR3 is TGCAGCGCCGGGACAGGGCGCGGGGAGACCCAGTACTTC. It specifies CSAGTGRGETQYF.

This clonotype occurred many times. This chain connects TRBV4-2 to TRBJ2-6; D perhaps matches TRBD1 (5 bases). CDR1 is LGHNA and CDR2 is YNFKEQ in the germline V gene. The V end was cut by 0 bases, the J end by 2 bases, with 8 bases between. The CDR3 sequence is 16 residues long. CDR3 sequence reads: CASSQEEGAGANVLTF. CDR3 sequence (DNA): TGTGCCAGCAGCCAAGAGGAAGGGGCTGGGGCCAACGTCCTGACTTTC.

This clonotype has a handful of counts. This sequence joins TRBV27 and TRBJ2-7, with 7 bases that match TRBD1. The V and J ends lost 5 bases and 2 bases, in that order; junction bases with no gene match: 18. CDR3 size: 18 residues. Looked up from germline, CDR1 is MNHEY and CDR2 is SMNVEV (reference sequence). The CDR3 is CASSPRQGFFQLTYEQYF. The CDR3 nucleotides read TGTGCCAGCAGTCCCCGACAGGGTTTCTTCCAACTAACCTACGAGCAGTACTTC.

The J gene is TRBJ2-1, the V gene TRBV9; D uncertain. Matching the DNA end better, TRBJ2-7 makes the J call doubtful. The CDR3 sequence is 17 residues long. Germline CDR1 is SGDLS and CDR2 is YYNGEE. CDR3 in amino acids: CASSVYPSPSSYNEQYF. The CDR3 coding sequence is TGTGCCAGCAGCGTATACCCGTCCCCGAGCTCCTACAATGAGCAGTACTTC.

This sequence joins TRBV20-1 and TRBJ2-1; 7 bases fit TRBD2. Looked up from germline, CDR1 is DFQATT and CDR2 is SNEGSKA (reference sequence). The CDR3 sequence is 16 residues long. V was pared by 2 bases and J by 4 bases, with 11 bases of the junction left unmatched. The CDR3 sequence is CSARTQWGLPYNEQFF. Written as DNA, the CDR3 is TGCAGTGCTAGAACCCAGTGGGGACTACCTTACAATGAGCAGTTCTTC.

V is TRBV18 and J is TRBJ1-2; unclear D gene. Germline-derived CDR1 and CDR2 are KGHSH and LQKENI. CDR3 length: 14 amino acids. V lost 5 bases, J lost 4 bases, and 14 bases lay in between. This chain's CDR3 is CASSAAALTYGYTF. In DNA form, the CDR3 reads TGTGCCAGCTCAGCCGCAGCTCTGACCTATGGCTACACCTTC.

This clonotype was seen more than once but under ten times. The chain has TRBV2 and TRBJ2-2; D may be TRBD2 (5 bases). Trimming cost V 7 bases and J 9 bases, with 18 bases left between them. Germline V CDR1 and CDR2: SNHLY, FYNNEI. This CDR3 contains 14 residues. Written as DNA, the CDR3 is TGTGCCAGCAAAGCGTCCCCTAGCCGCTGGGAGCTGTTTTTT. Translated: CASKASPSRWELFF.

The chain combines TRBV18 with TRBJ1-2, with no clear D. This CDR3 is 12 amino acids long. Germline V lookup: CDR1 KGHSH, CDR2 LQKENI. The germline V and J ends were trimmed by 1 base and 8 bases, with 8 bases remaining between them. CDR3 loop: CASSPRARGYTF. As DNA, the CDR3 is TGTGCCAGCTCACCACGGGCAAGAGGCTACACCTTC.

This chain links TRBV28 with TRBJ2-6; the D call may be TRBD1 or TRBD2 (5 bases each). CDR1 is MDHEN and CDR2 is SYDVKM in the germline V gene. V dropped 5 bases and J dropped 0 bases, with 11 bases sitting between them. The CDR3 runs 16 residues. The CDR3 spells CASSPGLSSGANVLTF. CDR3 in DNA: TGTGCCAGCAGTCCGGGGCTGAGCTCTGGGGCCAACGTCCTGACTTTC.

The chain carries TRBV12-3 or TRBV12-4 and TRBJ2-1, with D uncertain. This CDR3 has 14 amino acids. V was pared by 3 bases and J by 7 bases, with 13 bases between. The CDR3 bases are TGTGCCAGCAGTTTTATCCAACCTGGGAATGAGCAGTTCTTC. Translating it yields CASSFIQPGNEQFF.

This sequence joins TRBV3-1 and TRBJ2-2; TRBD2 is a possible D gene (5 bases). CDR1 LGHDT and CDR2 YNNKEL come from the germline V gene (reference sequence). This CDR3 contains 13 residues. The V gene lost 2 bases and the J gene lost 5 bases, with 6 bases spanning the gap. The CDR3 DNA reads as TGTGCCAGCAGCCAAACTAGAACCGGGGAGCTGTTTTTT. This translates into CASSQTRTGELFF.

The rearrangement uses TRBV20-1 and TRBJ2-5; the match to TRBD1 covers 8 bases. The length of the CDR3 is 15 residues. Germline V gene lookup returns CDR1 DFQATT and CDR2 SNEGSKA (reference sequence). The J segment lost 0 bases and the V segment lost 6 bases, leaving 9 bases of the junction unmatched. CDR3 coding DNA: TGCAGTGCCGGAGACAGGGGTTTGTACCAAGAGACCCAGTACTTC. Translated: CSAGDRGLYQETQYF.

The CDR3 bases are TGTGCCACCAGTGATGGGGGACAAAAAGAGACCCAGTACTTC. It encodes CATSDGGQKETQYF. The chain joins TRBV24-1 to TRBJ2-5, with D perhaps TRBD1 (6 bases). Germline lookup yields CDR1 KGHDR and CDR2 SFDVKD. The V end lost 3 bases, the J end lost 3 bases, and 10 bases lay between the germline ends. The CDR3 covers 14 residues.

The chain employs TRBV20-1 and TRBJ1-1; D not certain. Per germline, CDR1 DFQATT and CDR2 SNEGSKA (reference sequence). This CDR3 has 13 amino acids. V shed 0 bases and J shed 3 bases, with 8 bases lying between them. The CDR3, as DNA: TGCAGTGCTAGAGATCACAGTTACACTGAAGCTTTCTTT. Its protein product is CSARDHSYTEAFF.

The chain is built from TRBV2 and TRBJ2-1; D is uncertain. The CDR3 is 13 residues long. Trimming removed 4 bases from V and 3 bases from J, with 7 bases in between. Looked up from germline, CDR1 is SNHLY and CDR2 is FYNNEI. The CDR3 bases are TGTGCCAGCAGTGTCACTCTCTACAATGAGCAGTTCTTC. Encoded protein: CASSVTLYNEQFF.

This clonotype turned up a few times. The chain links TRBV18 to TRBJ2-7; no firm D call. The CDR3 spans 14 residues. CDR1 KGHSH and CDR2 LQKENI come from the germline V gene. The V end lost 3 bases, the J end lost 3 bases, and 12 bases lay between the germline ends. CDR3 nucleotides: TGTGCCAGCTCACCGTCAGGCTCCGACTACGAGCAGTACTTC. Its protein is CASSPSGSDYEQYF.

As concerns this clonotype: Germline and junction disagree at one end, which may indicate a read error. CDR3: CANSLRPSGSWETQYF. CDR3 coding DNA: TGTGCCAACAGTTTACGCCCTAGCGGGAGCTGGGAGACCCAGTACTTC. The chain combines TRBV12-3 or TRBV12-4 with TRBJ2-5; 10 bases line up with TRBD2. The CDR3 covers 16 residues.

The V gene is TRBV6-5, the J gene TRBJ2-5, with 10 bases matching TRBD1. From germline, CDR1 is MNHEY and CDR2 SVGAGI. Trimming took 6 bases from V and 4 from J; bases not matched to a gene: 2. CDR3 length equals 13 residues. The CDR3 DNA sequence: TGTGCCAGCAGGGGGACAGGGGTAGAGACCCAGTACTTC. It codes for CASRGTGVETQYF.

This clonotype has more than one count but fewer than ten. CDR3 amino acids: CASRPGTFQETQYF. CDR3 in DNA: TGCGCCAGCAGACCAGGGACTTTCCAAGAGACCCAGTACTTC. The chain is built from TRBV5-1 and TRBJ2-5, with a weak D call TRBD2 (6 bases). V dropped 5 bases and J dropped 1 base, with 12 bases sitting between them. The length of the CDR3 is 14 residues. Germline V gene lookup returns CDR1 SGHRS and CDR2 YFSETQ.

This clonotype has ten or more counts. The CDR3 sequence: CASRRGSVGEQYF. CDR3 nucleotides: TGTGCCAGCAGGCGAGGGAGTGTCGGCGAGCAGTACTTC. The rearrangement links TRBV2 to TRBJ2-5; a weak D match, TRBD2 (5 bases). Gene TRBJ2-7 matches the end of the DNA better, so the J call may be wrong. The germline gives CDR1 SNHLY, CDR2 FYNNEI. CDR3 size: 13 residues.

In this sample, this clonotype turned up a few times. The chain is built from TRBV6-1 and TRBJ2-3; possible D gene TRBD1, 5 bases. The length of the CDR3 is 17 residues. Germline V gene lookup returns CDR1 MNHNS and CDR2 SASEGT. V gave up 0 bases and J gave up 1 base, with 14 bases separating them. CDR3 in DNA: TGTGCCAGCAGTGAAGCCTTAAGGGGATTTGGCACAGATACGCAGTATTTT. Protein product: CASSEALRGFGTDTQYF.

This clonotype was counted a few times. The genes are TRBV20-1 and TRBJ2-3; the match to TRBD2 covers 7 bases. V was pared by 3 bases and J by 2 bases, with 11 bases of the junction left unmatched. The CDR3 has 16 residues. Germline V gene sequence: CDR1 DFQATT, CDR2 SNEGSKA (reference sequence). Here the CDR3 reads CSASTPGLVYTDTQYF. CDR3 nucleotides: TGCAGTGCTAGTACCCCTGGACTAGTCTACACAGATACGCAGTATTTT.